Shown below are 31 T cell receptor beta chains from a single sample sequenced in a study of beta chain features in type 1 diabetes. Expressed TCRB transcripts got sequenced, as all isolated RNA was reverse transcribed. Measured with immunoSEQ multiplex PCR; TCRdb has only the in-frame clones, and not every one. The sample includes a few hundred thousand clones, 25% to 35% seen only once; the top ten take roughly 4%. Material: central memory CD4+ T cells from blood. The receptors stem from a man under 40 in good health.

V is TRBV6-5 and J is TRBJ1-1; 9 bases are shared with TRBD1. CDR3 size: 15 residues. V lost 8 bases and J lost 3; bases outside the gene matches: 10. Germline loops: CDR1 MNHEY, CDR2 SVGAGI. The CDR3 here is CASSLYDRGDTEAFF. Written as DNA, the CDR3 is TGTGCCAGCTCACTCTACGACAGGGGGGACACTGAAGCTTTCTTT.

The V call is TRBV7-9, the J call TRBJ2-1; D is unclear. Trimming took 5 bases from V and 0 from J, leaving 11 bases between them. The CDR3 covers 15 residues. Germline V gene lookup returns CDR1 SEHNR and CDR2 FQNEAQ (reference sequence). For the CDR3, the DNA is TGTGCCAGCAGCCCGGTGGGCAGCTCCTACAATGAGCAGTTCTTC. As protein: CASSPVGSSYNEQFF.

The CDR3 DNA reads TGCGCCAGCAGTCCAGCGGACAGGAATCGTGAATCTAACTATGGCTACACCTTC. Translating it yields CASSPADRNRESNYGYTF. The chain couples TRBV23-1 to TRBJ1-2; 7 bases map to TRBD1. TRBV23-1 is an ORF, and what it does is uncertain. With V trimmed by 4 bases and J by 0 bases, 14 bases remained unmatched. This CDR3 is built from 18 residues.

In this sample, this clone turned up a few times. For the CDR3, the DNA is TGCGCCAGCAGCTCCCTCCCTGCCCAGGGACAAGAGACCCAGTACTTC. Encoded protein: CASSSLPAQGQETQYF. The chain joins TRBV5-1 to TRBJ2-5; tentative D call: TRBD1 (5 bases). Germline V gene lookup returns CDR1 SGHRS and CDR2 YFSETQ. With 3 bases removed from V and 2 bases from J, the gap between germline ends came to 17 bases. CDR3 length: 16 residues.

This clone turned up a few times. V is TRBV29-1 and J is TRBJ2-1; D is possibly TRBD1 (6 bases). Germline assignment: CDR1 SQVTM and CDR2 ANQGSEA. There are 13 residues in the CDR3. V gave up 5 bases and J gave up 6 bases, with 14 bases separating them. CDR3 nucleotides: TGCAGCGTTAAGGACAGAGTAGTCAATGAGCAGTTCTTC. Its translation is CSVKDRVVNEQFF.

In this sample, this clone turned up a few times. This CDR3 is CASSSDNTGELFF. In DNA, the CDR3 is TGTGCCAGCAGCTCCGATAACACCGGGGAGCTGTTTTTT. The V call is TRBV7-6, the J call TRBJ2-2; D remains unclear. Germline V gives CDR1 SGHVS, CDR2 FNYEAQ. This CDR3 is 13 amino acids long. V gave up 4 bases and J gave up 2 bases, with 5 bases separating them.

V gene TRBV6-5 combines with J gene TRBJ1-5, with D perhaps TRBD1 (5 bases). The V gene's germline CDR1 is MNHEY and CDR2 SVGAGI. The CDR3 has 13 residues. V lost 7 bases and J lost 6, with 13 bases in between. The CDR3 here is CASKRGGSQPQHF. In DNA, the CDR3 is TGTGCCAGCAAACGGGGGGGGAGTCAGCCCCAGCATTTT.

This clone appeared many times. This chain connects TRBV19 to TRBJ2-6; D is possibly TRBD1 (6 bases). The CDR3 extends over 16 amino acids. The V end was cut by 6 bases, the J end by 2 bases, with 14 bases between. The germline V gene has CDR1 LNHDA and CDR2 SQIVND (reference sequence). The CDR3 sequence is CASRTGFETGANVLTF. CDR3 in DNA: TGTGCCAGTAGAACAGGGTTCGAGACTGGGGCCAACGTCCTGACTTTC.

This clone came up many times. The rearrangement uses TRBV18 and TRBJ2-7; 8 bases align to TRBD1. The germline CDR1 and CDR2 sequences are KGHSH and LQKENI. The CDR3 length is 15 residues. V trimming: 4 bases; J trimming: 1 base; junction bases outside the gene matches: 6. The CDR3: CASSHGRDRSYEQYF. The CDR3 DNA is TGTGCCAGCTCACACGGGCGGGACAGGTCCTACGAGCAGTACTTC.

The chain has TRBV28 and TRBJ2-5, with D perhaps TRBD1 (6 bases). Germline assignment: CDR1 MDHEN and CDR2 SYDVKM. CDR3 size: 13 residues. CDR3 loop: CANSDSSQETQYF. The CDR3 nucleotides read TGTGCGAACTCGGACAGCTCCCAAGAGACCCAGTACTTC.

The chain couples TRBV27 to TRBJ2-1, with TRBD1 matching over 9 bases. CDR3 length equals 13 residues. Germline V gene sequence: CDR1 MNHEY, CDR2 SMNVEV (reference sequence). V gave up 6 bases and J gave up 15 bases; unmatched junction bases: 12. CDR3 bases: TGTGCCAGCAGCCCCGGACAGGGGAGATATCCGTTCTTC. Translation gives CASSPGQGRYPFF.

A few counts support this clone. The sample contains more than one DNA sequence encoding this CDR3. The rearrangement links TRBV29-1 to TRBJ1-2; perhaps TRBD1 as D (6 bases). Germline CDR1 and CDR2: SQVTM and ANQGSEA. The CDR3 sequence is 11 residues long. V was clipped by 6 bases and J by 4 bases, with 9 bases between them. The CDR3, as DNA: TGCAGCGTAGAACAGGGCTATGGCTACACCTTC. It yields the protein CSVEQGYGYTF. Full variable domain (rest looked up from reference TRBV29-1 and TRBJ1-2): SAVISQKPSRDICQRGTSLTIQCQVDSQVTMMFWYRQQPGQSLTLIATANQGSEATYESGFVIDKFPISRPNLTFSTLTVSNMSPEDSSIYLCSVEQGYGYTFGSGTRLTVV.

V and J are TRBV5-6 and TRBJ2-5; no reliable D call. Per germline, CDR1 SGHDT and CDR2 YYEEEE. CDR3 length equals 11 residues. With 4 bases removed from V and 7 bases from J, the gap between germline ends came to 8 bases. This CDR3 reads CASSRPGTQYF. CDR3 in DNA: TGTGCCAGCAGCCGCCCCGGGACCCAGTACTTC.

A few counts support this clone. The CDR3 here is CASSWGLADTDTQYF. CDR3 nucleotide sequence: TGTGCCAGCAGCTGGGGACTAGCGGACACAGATACGCAGTATTTT. V is TRBV5-4 and J is TRBJ2-3, with 11 bases that match TRBD2. The germline CDR1 and CDR2 sequences are SGHNT and YYREEE (reference sequence). This CDR3 contains 15 residues. Trimming took 3 bases from V and 2 from J; bases not matched to a gene: 2.

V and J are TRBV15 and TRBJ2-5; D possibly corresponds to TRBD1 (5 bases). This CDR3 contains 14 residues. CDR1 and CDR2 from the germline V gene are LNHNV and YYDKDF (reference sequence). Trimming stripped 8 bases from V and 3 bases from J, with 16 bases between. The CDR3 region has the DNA TGTGCCACCGGCATCGGACAATTCGAAGAGACCCAGTACTTC. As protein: CATGIGQFEETQYF.

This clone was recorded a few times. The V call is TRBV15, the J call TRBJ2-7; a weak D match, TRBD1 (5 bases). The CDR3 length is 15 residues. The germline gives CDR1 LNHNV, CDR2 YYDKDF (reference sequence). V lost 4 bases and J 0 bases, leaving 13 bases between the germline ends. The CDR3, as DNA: TGTGCCACCAGCAAAGACAGTCCGAGCTCCTACGAGCAGTACTTC. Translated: CATSKDSPSSYEQYF.

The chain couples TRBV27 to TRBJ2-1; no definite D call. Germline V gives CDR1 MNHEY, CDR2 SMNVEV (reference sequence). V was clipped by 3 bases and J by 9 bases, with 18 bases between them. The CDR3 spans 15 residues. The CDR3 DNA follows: TGTGCCAGCAGTTTCCGCTCCCTAGATCCGCCTGAGCAGTTCTTC. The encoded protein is CASSFRSLDPPEQFF.

CDR3 sequence reads: CASSLAEGGVAKNIQYF. The CDR3 nucleotides read TGTGCCAGCAGCTTGGCGGAAGGCGGGGTAGCCAAAAACATTCAGTACTTC. J is TRBJ2-4 and V is TRBV5-4, with a tentative D call TRBD2 (6 bases). CDR3 length equals 17 residues. V was pared by 0 bases and J by 0 bases, with 13 bases between. Per the germline V gene, CDR1 is SGHNT and CDR2 is YYREEE (reference sequence).

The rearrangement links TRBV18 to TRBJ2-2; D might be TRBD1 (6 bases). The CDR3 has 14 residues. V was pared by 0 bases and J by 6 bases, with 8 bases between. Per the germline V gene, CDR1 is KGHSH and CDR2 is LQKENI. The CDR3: CASSPPWGPGELFF. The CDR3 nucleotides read TGTGCCAGCTCACCACCGTGGGGGCCCGGGGAGCTGTTTTTT.

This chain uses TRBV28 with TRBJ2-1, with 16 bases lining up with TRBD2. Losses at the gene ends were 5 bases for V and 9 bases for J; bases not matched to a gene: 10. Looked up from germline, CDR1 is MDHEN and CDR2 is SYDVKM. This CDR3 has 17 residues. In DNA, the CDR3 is TGTGCCAGCAGTCCGACCGGGACTAGCGGGAGGGCAGGTGAGCAGTTCTTC. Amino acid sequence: CASSPTGTSGRAGEQFF.

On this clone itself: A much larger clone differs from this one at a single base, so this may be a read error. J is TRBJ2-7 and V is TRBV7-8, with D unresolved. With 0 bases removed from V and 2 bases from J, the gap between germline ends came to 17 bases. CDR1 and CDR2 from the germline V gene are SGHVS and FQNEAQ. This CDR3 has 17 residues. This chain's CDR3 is CASSLAGGRSHPYEQYF. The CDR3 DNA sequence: TGTGCCAGCAGCTTAGCAGGCGGCAGGAGCCACCCCTACGAGCAGTACTTC.

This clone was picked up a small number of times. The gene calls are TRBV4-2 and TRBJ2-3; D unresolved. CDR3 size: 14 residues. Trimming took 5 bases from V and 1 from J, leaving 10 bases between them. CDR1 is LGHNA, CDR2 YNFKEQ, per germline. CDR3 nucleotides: TGTGCCAGCAGCTCACCCGCGGGCACAGATACGCAGTATTTT. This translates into CASSSPAGTDTQYF.

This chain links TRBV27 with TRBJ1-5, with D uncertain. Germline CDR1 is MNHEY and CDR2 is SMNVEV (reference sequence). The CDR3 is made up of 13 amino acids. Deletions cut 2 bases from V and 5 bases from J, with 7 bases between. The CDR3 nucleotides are TGTGCCAGCAGTTTAGAGTGGGATCAGCCCCAGCATTTT. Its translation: CASSLEWDQPQHF.

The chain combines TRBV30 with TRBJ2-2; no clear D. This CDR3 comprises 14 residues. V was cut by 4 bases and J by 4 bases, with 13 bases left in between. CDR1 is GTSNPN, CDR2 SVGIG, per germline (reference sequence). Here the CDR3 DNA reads TGTGCCTGGAACAACGAAGGCGGCACCGGGGAGCTGTTTTTT. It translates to CAWNNEGGTGELFF.

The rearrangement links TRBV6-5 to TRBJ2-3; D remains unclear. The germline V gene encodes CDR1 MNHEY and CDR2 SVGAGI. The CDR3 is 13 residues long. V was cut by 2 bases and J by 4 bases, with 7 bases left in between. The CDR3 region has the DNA TGTGCCAGCAGTTACCAGGATGCAGATACGCAGTATTTT. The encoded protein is CASSYQDADTQYF.

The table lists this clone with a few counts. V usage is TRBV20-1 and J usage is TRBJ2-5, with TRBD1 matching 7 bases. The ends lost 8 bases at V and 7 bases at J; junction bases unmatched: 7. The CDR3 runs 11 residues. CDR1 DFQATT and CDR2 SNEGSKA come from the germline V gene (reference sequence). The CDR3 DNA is TGCAGTAACGGGCCAGGGGGGACCCAGTACTTC. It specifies CSNGPGGTQYF.

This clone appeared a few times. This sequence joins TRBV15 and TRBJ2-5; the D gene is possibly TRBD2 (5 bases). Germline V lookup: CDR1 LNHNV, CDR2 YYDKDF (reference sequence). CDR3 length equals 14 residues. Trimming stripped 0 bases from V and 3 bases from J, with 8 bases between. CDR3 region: CATSRDPGEETQYF. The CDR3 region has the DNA TGTGCCACCAGCAGAGATCCCGGGGAAGAGACCCAGTACTTC.

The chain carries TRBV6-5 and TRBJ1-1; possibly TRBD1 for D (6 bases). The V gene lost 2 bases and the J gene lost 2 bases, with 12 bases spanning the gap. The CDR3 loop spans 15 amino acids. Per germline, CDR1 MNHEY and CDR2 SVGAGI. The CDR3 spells CASSYVGQINTEAFF. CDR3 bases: TGTGCCAGCAGTTACGTAGGACAGATAAACACTGAAGCTTTCTTT.

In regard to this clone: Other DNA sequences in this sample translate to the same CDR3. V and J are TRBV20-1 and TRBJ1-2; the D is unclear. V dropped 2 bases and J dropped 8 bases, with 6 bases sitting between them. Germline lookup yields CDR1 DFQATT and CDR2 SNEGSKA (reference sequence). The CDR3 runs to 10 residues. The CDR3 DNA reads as TGCAGTGCTAGAACCGAAGGCTACACCTTC. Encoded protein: CSARTEGYTF.

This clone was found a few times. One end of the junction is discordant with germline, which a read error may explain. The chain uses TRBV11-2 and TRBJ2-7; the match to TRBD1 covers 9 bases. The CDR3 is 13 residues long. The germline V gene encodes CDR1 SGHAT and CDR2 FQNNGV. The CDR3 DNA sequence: TGTGCCAGCAGCTTAGATTCCGGGGACAGGGCCGACTTC. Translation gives CASSLDSGDRADF.

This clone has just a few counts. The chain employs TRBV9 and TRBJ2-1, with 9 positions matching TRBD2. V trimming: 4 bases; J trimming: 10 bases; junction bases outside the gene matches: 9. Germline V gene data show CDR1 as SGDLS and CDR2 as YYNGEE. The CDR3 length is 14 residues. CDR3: CASSSLAGVGEQFF. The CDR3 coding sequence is TGTGCCAGCAGCTCCTTAGCGGGAGTTGGCGAGCAGTTCTTC.